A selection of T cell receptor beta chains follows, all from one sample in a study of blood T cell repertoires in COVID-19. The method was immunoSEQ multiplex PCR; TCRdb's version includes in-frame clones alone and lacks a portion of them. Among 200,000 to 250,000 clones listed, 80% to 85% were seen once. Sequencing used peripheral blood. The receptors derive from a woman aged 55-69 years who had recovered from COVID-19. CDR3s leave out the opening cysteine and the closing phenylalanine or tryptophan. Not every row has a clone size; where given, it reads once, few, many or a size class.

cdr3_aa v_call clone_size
ASSRAGLLETGANVLT TRBV19 -
ASSPGVNYGYT TRBV11-2 -
ASSDSAGTYTQY TRBV6-4 -
ASSLIGTATDTQY TRBV5-6 few
ASSRPGLGLDTQY TRBV6-2/TRBV6-3 -
ASSQGQGVKGAF TRBV4-1 once
ASSYDTSGGYEQY TRBV6-2/TRBV6-3 once
ASSLMWGGENEQF TRBV11-2 -
ASVSRRDPQY TRBV27 -
SVETRYEQY TRBV29-1 -
ASSQDHSSGANVLT TRBV4-2 medium-sized
ASSLELQGTGELF TRBV5-1 once
SVVRTGGSHGYT TRBV29-1 -
ATSESGGGRELF TRBV24-1 -
ASSPGQGSSNQPQH TRBV9 -
AWAEGTSGFYEQY TRBV30 -